This T cell receptor beta chain originates from a study of T cells after yellow fever vaccination. Germline V lookup: CDR1 DFQATT, CDR2 SNEGSKA (reference sequence). CDR3 length: 15 residues. V lost 1 base and J 0 bases, leaving 13 bases between the germline ends. Only a few counts were recorded for this clonotype. TCRdb fed the 5' RACE reads into MiXCR, producing one record per CDR3 protein. This table has around 340,000 distinct CDR3 sequences, approximately 12% appearing once. V is TRBV20-1 and J is TRBJ2-7, with D unclear. Source: CD4+ T cells sorted from PBMCs, taken 15 days after the yellow fever booster vaccination. The sequence derives from a man aged 18 to 30 who received the YFV17D yellow fever vaccine. The CDR3 DNA is TGCAGTGCTAGAGCCAAAGCTAGGAGCTCCTACGAGCAGTACTTC. Its protein product is CSARAKARSSYEQYF.